This T cell receptor (beta chain) was retrieved from a study of blood T cells in healthy people across ages. This clonotype was recorded only once. It was with a sample-barcoded 5' primer and a J-beta primer mix that a second PCR of roughly 7 to 12 cycles was run. Each TCR beta cDNA got a 12-nucleotide random molecular identifier. TCRdb passed the 5' RACE reads through MiXCR, listing each CDR3 protein once. The repertoire holds roughly 2 million distinct CDR3 sequences, with around 48% as singletons. The CDR3 is 21 residues long. Germline CDR1 reads SGHDT; CDR2 reads YYEEEE. The clonotype was recovered from a woman in her forties in good health. The sequenced material came from blood. The V gene is TRBV5-6, the J gene TRBJ2-1; 12 bases align to TRBD1. The J call may be in error: the DNA end matches TRBJ2-7 better. The CDR3 nucleotides are TGTGCCAGCAGCTCGGGCCGCCGGGACAGGGGGCTCGGTCGCTCCTACAATGAGCAGTACTTC. It translates to CASSSGRRDRGLGRSYNEQYF.